The rows below give T cell receptor beta chains drawn from one sample of a study of T cells after yellow fever vaccination. TCRdb re-derived calls from the 5' RACE reads in MiXCR, one entry per CDR3 protein. Altogether some 120,000 distinct CDR3 sequences are present, approximately 9% being singletons, with the ten largest covering approximately 39%. Sample: CD8+ T cells sorted from PBMCs, taken on the day of the yellow fever booster vaccination. These receptors all stem from a man aged 18 to 30 who received the YFV17D yellow fever vaccine. Each CDR3 is given with its conserved first and last residue. The order of the fields is D gene, clone size, V gene, J gene, CDR3 DNA, CDR3 protein. A D gene is named only where the DNA matches it firmly. Not every row has a clone size; where given, it reads once, few, many or a size class.

d_call: NA; clone_size: many; v_call: TRBV29-1; j_call: TRBJ2-7; cdr3_nt: TGCAGCGTTGAAGAGGGGGGCTACGAGCAGTACTTC; cdr3_aa: CSVEEGGYEQYF
d_call: TRBD2; clone_size: few; v_call: TRBV7-2; j_call: TRBJ2-7; cdr3_nt: TGTGCCAGCAGCCCGTCGGGCCAGCGGGGGACTCTAGGGGACTTC; cdr3_aa: CASSPSGQRGTLGDF
d_call: TRBD1; clone_size: few; v_call: TRBV6-2/TRBV6-3; j_call: TRBJ1-5; cdr3_nt: TGTGCCAGCAGACGGAAGATTACAGGGGATCAGCCCCAGCATTTT; cdr3_aa: CASRRKITGDQPQHF
d_call: NA; clone_size: many; v_call: TRBV6-6; j_call: TRBJ1-1; cdr3_nt: TGTGCCAGCAGTTACTCGAAACCTTCAGCCGAAGCTTTCTTT; cdr3_aa: CASSYSKPSAEAFF
d_call: NA; clone_size: few; v_call: TRBV7-6; j_call: TRBJ1-1; cdr3_nt: TGTGCCAGCAGTAAAAAAGGGAACACTGAAGCTTTCTTT; cdr3_aa: CASSKKGNTEAFF
d_call: TRBD1; clone_size: NA; v_call: TRBV30; j_call: TRBJ2-3; cdr3_nt: TGTGCCTGGAGTACGGGACAGGGGCTGGAGAAAGATACGCAGTATTTT; cdr3_aa: CAWSTGQGLEKDTQYF
d_call: NA; clone_size: NA; v_call: TRBV7-9; j_call: TRBJ1-1; cdr3_nt: TGTGCCAGCAGCCCTTCGTCAGGGCCTACATTCACTGAAGCTTTCTTT; cdr3_aa: CASSPSSGPTFTEAFF
d_call: TRBD1; clone_size: few; v_call: TRBV7-9; j_call: TRBJ1-6; cdr3_nt: TGTGCCAGCAGCTTGGGGACAGGGATCAATTCACCCCTCCACTTT; cdr3_aa: CASSLGTGINSPLHF
d_call: NA; clone_size: NA; v_call: TRBV6-5; j_call: TRBJ2-7; cdr3_nt: TGTGCCAGCAGTAGCGCAGGGGAGGCCTACGAGCAGTACTTC; cdr3_aa: CASSSAGEAYEQYF
d_call: TRBD1; clone_size: few; v_call: TRBV29-1; j_call: TRBJ2-3; cdr3_nt: TGCAGCGCCGTTGGATCCAGGGGGCGGACAGATACGCAGTATTTT; cdr3_aa: CSAVGSRGRTDTQYF
d_call: TRBD2; clone_size: few; v_call: TRBV12-5; j_call: TRBJ2-3; cdr3_nt: TGTGCTAGTGGTTTGCGGGACTACTCCACAGATACGCAGTATTTT; cdr3_aa: CASGLRDYSTDTQYF
d_call: NA; clone_size: NA; v_call: TRBV5-5; j_call: TRBJ1-5; cdr3_nt: TGTGCCAGCAGCCCTGGGACCGGCCCTCGGGCCCAGCATTTT; cdr3_aa: CASSPGTGPRAQHF
d_call: TRBD1; clone_size: NA; v_call: TRBV4-2; j_call: TRBJ2-2; cdr3_nt: TGTGCCAGCAGCCAAGGAATGACAGGGGGCTTTAACGGGGAGCTGTTTTTT; cdr3_aa: CASSQGMTGGFNGELFF
d_call: TRBD2; clone_size: few; v_call: TRBV9; j_call: TRBJ2-5; cdr3_nt: TGTGCCAGCAGCGAAATAGCGGGGGGAACTAAAGAGACCCAGTACTTC; cdr3_aa: CASSEIAGGTKETQYF
d_call: NA; clone_size: NA; v_call: TRBV11-2; j_call: TRBJ2-7; cdr3_nt: TGTGCCAGTTCTAGGGAGGTCTTCGACGAGCAGTACTTC; cdr3_aa: CASSREVFDEQYF
d_call: NA; clone_size: few; v_call: TRBV4-1; j_call: TRBJ1-1; cdr3_nt: TGCGCCAGCAGCCCATACGAGCTGGGACCGAACACTGAAGCTTTCTTT; cdr3_aa: CASSPYELGPNTEAFF
d_call: NA; clone_size: many; v_call: TRBV29-1; j_call: TRBJ1-3; cdr3_nt: TGCAGCTACCAGGAGGGAAGAAACACCATATATTTT; cdr3_aa: CSYQEGRNTIYF
d_call: NA; clone_size: NA; v_call: TRBV27; j_call: TRBJ2-1; cdr3_nt: TGTGCCAGCAGTTTATCGGAGGGGAATGAGCAGTTCTTC; cdr3_aa: CASSLSEGNEQFF
d_call: NA; clone_size: NA; v_call: TRBV7-8; j_call: TRBJ2-1; cdr3_nt: TGTGCCAGCAGCTTCCGGGGTAGGAATGAGCAGTTCTTC; cdr3_aa: CASSFRGRNEQFF
d_call: NA; clone_size: few; v_call: TRBV12-3/TRBV12-4; j_call: TRBJ1-5; cdr3_nt: TGTGCCAGCAAGTTCCCTGGTCAGCCCCAGCATTTT; cdr3_aa: CASKFPGQPQHF
d_call: NA; clone_size: NA; v_call: TRBV4-3; j_call: TRBJ1-5; cdr3_nt: TGCGCCAGCAGCCAAGATGGCAGGTACTATCAGCCCCAGCATTTT; cdr3_aa: CASSQDGRYYQPQHF
d_call: NA; clone_size: NA; v_call: TRBV7-9; j_call: TRBJ2-3; cdr3_nt: TGTGCCAGCAGCCCGATGGGCGAGGGTACGCAGTATTTT; cdr3_aa: CASSPMGEGTQYF
d_call: NA; clone_size: many; v_call: TRBV12-3/TRBV12-4; j_call: TRBJ2-3; cdr3_nt: TGTGCCAGCACCGCGTCTTTGGCAGATACGCAGTATTTT; cdr3_aa: CASTASLADTQYF
d_call: TRBD2; clone_size: few; v_call: TRBV10-2; j_call: TRBJ2-5; cdr3_nt: TGCGCCAGCAGACGACTAGCTGAACTACAAGAGACCCAGTACTTC; cdr3_aa: CASRRLAELQETQYF
d_call: TRBD1; clone_size: few; v_call: TRBV4-3; j_call: TRBJ2-1; cdr3_nt: TGCGCCAGCAGCCAGGACCCAGGGGGCAATGAGCAGTTCTTC; cdr3_aa: CASSQDPGGNEQFF
d_call: NA; clone_size: NA; v_call: TRBV5-4; j_call: TRBJ1-3; cdr3_nt: TGTGCCAGCAGCCAACCTGACACAGACTCTGGAAACACCATATATTTT; cdr3_aa: CASSQPDTDSGNTIYF
d_call: TRBD2; clone_size: few; v_call: TRBV15; j_call: TRBJ2-3; cdr3_nt: TGTGCCACGACGGGGGGGGTCAGAGATACGCAGTATTTT; cdr3_aa: CATTGGVRDTQYF
d_call: TRBD2; clone_size: few; v_call: TRBV4-1; j_call: TRBJ2-2; cdr3_nt: TGCGCCAGCAGCCAAGTAGGGCGGGGGGCAGGGACCGGGGAGCTGTTTTTT; cdr3_aa: CASSQVGRGAGTGELFF
d_call: NA; clone_size: many; v_call: TRBV5-6; j_call: TRBJ2-3; cdr3_nt: TGTGCCAGCAGCTGGATCACAGATACGCAGTATTTT; cdr3_aa: CASSWITDTQYF
d_call: NA; clone_size: NA; v_call: TRBV6-2/TRBV6-3; j_call: TRBJ2-1; cdr3_nt: TGTGCCAGCAGCCAGGTCAATGAGCAGTTCTTC; cdr3_aa: CASSQVNEQFF
d_call: TRBD1; clone_size: few; v_call: TRBV18; j_call: TRBJ2-6; cdr3_nt: TGTGCCAGCACAGCCTCAGGGGGCGCTGGGGCCAACGTCCTGACTTTC; cdr3_aa: CASTASGGAGANVLTF
d_call: TRBD1; clone_size: NA; v_call: TRBV12-3/TRBV12-4; j_call: TRBJ2-2; cdr3_nt: TGTGCCGGACGGACAGGGAACACCGGGGAGCTGTTTTTT; cdr3_aa: CAGRTGNTGELFF
d_call: NA; clone_size: few; v_call: TRBV19; j_call: TRBJ2-1; cdr3_nt: TGTGCCAGTAGTATCCCCCCGAGCTCCTACAATGAGCAGTTCTTC; cdr3_aa: CASSIPPSSYNEQFF
d_call: NA; clone_size: few; v_call: TRBV4-1; j_call: TRBJ1-2; cdr3_nt: TGCGCCAGCAGCCAAGGGGGGCGCTACACCTTC; cdr3_aa: CASSQGGRYTF
d_call: NA; clone_size: NA; v_call: TRBV10-1; j_call: TRBJ2-7; cdr3_nt: TGCGCCAGCAGTGAACTGAAGGCAGGCCCCTACGAGCAGTACTTC; cdr3_aa: CASSELKAGPYEQYF
d_call: NA; clone_size: NA; v_call: TRBV9; j_call: TRBJ2-2; cdr3_nt: TGTGCCAGCAGCCCGCCCAGAGGATTGGGTGCCGGGGAGCTGTTTTTT; cdr3_aa: CASSPPRGLGAGELFF
d_call: NA; clone_size: NA; v_call: TRBV7-6; j_call: TRBJ1-4; cdr3_nt: TGTGCCAGCAGCTCGACGGGGGGAACAGAAAAACTGTTTTTT; cdr3_aa: CASSSTGGTEKLFF
d_call: TRBD1; clone_size: NA; v_call: TRBV11-2; j_call: TRBJ2-5; cdr3_nt: TGTGCCAGCAGCTTAGGGCCCGAGGGGGCGTGGGAGACCCAGTACTTC; cdr3_aa: CASSLGPEGAWETQYF
d_call: NA; clone_size: few; v_call: TRBV7-6; j_call: TRBJ1-3; cdr3_nt: TGTGCCAGCAGACCACACATCGTCGTAAACACCATATATTTT; cdr3_aa: CASRPHIVVNTIYF
d_call: TRBD2; clone_size: NA; v_call: TRBV2; j_call: TRBJ2-7; cdr3_nt: TGTGCCAGCAGTGCCCTCGTAGCGGGGGGCCTTGCGAGCTCCTACGAGCAGTACTTC; cdr3_aa: CASSALVAGGLASSYEQYF
d_call: TRBD1; clone_size: few; v_call: TRBV12-3/TRBV12-4; j_call: TRBJ2-5; cdr3_nt: TGTGCCAGCAGTCGATCGGGACAGTTTGCGGAGACCCAGTACTTC; cdr3_aa: CASSRSGQFAETQYF
d_call: TRBD2; clone_size: NA; v_call: TRBV9; j_call: TRBJ2-2; cdr3_nt: TGTGCCAGCAGCGTGGGAGCGGGGGGGCTAGACACCGGGGAGCTGTTTTTT; cdr3_aa: CASSVGAGGLDTGELFF
d_call: TRBD1; clone_size: few; v_call: TRBV20-1; j_call: TRBJ1-1; cdr3_nt: TGCAGTGCTAGAGATATGGCTATCCAGGGGGCTTGGCGCACTGAAGCTTTCTTT; cdr3_aa: CSARDMAIQGAWRTEAFF
d_call: TRBD1; clone_size: NA; v_call: TRBV6-5; j_call: TRBJ1-2; cdr3_nt: TGTGCCAGCAGTTACTCGGAAGGGGGCGGATATGGCTACACCTTC; cdr3_aa: CASSYSEGGGYGYTF
d_call: NA; clone_size: NA; v_call: TRBV20-1; j_call: TRBJ1-1; cdr3_nt: TGCAGTGCTAGCGCTCCCGGACTGACTGTACGTGGTGAAGCTTTCTTT; cdr3_aa: CSASAPGLTVRGEAFF
d_call: NA; clone_size: many; v_call: TRBV21-1; j_call: TRBJ2-5; cdr3_nt: TGTGCCAGCAGCAAAGGATGGACGGAAGAGACCCAGTACTTC; cdr3_aa: CASSKGWTEETQYF
d_call: TRBD2; clone_size: many; v_call: TRBV10-2; j_call: TRBJ2-6; cdr3_nt: TGCGCCAGCAGTGGTGGGGGGACTAACTCTGGGGCCAACGTCCTGACTTTC; cdr3_aa: CASSGGGTNSGANVLTF
d_call: TRBD2; clone_size: NA; v_call: TRBV7-9; j_call: TRBJ2-7; cdr3_nt: TGTGCCAGCAGCCCTTCCACGGGGGGTCCTCCGGGGCAGTACTTC; cdr3_aa: CASSPSTGGPPGQYF
d_call: TRBD1; clone_size: NA; v_call: TRBV9; j_call: TRBJ1-2; cdr3_nt: TGTGCCAGCAGCGCCCCCTCCCACAGGGGTTCCCTCTATGGCTACACCTTC; cdr3_aa: CASSAPSHRGSLYGYTF
d_call: TRBD2; clone_size: NA; v_call: TRBV6-2/TRBV6-3; j_call: TRBJ2-1; cdr3_nt: TGTGCCAGCAGTTATCCACTAAGCGGGGGCCCCTTTTACAATGAGCAGTTCTTC; cdr3_aa: CASSYPLSGGPFYNEQFF